These T cell receptor beta chains were read from a single sample in a study of patients and donors after allogeneic stem cell transplantation. Via MiXCR, TCRdb re-called the RT-PCR reads, giving one row per CDR3 protein. The repertoire includes about a million distinct CDR3 sequences, roughly 18% of them detected once, and about 6% sits in the top ten. The sequenced sample was blood, either unsorted or a sorted T cell fraction (not recorded which). All receptors derive from a human donor who was either an allogeneic HSCT recipient or a stem cell or donor lymphocyte infusion donor (not recorded which). It is not recorded whose cells these are; they may come from a transplant donor. The CDR3 runs from the conserved cysteine through the conserved F or W. D genes are given only for firm matches. Not all rows give a size; the values are once, few, many and, for expanded clones, a class.

clone_size,j_call,d_call,v_call,cdr3_nt,cdr3_aa
many,TRBJ1-5,TRBD1,TRBV4-3,TGCGCCAGCAGCCAGGACGACAGGGGGCTTCAGCCCCAGCATTTT,CASSQDDRGLQPQHF
NA,TRBJ2-1,NA,TRBV19,TGTGCCAGTAGCCGGGGGTCCGCCTACAATGAGCAGTTCTTC,CASSRGSAYNEQFF
NA,TRBJ2-5,TRBD1,TRBV5-1,TGCGCCAGCAGCTTGAGCGTTCGACAGGGTCAGGGGGAGACCCAGTACTTC,CASSLSVRQGQGETQYF
NA,TRBJ2-3,TRBD1,TRBV11-3,TGTGCCAGCAGCTTAGGACAGGGGCTGGATACGCAGTATTTT,CASSLGQGLDTQYF
NA,TRBJ2-5,TRBD2,TRBV5-1,TGCGCCAGCAGCCCGTATGGACTAGCGGGAGAGACCCAGTACTTC,CASSPYGLAGETQYF
few,TRBJ2-3,NA,TRBV18,TGTGCCAGCTCACCAGCCGGGGCGGGAGATACGCAGTATTTT,CASSPAGAGDTQYF
few,TRBJ1-1,NA,TRBV6-2/TRBV6-3,TGTGCCAGCAGTTACTCTCCGGACATTCTGAACACTGAAGCTTTCTTT,CASSYSPDILNTEAFF
NA,TRBJ2-6,NA,TRBV7-9,TGTGCCAGCAGCCGAAACAGACTAGTTTCTGGGGCCAACGTCCTGACTTTC,CASSRNRLVSGANVLTF
many,TRBJ2-7,NA,TRBV12-3/TRBV12-4,TGTGCCAGCAGTTTTGGGGCCTTCTCCTACGAGCAGTACTTC,CASSFGAFSYEQYF
NA,TRBJ2-3,NA,TRBV7-8,TGTGCCAGCAGCTCGGAGACAGACTCTAGCACAGATACGCAGTATTTT,CASSSETDSSTDTQYF
few,TRBJ2-5,NA,TRBV12-3/TRBV12-4,TGTGCCAGCAGTTCGTGGGGTGTTGGGGCGGGGACTCGCCAAGAGACCCAGTACTTC,CASSSWGVGAGTRQETQYF
few,TRBJ2-7,NA,TRBV6-6,TGTGCCAGCAGTTACCCAGAACCCTACGAGCAGTACTTC,CASSYPEPYEQYF
NA,TRBJ1-4,NA,TRBV20-1,TGCAGTGCTAGAGACGTTCTAGTCGAAAAACTGTTTTTT,CSARDVLVEKLFF
few,TRBJ2-7,NA,TRBV5-4,TGTGCCAGCAGCCCATGGAAGCAAACCAGCGAGCAGTACTTC,CASSPWKQTSEQYF
many,TRBJ2-1,NA,TRBV5-1,TGCGCCAGCAGCCTGGGAGAACACCGACCCGACAATGAGCAGTTCTTC,CASSLGEHRPDNEQFF
NA,TRBJ2-2,NA,TRBV27,TGTGCCAGCAGTTCCGGCGGCTTTGGCCACACCGGGGAGCTGTTTTTT,CASSSGGFGHTGELFF
NA,TRBJ2-7,TRBD2,TRBV20-1,TGCAGTGCTCCCCCAGCGCGGGAGGTGGAGGAGCAGTACTTC,CSAPPAREVEEQYF
NA,TRBJ1-2,TRBD1,TRBV11-2,TGTGCCACGGAAGACAGGGCTTATGGCTACACCTTC,CATEDRAYGYTF
once,TRBJ1-1,NA,TRBV5-1,TGCGCCAGCAGCTTGAGGCAGGGGAAAGCTGAAGCTTTCTTT,CASSLRQGKAEAFF
NA,TRBJ2-1,NA,TRBV3-1,TGTGCCAGCAGCCAAGGGGCGAGGGACTCCGTTCGCTTC,CASSQGARDSVRF
few,TRBJ2-2,NA,TRBV11-2,TGTGCCAGCAGCTTACCTACAGGGTCCGGGGAGCTGTTTTTT,CASSLPTGSGELFF
few,TRBJ2-7,NA,TRBV20-1,TGCAGCGCCGGGCTCTGGTACGAGCAGTACTTC,CSAGLWYEQYF
NA,TRBJ1-1,NA,TRBV20-1,TGCAGTGCTAGAGCCGGCAGGGTCGGTGTTGGCACTGAAGCTTTCTTT,CSARAGRVGVGTEAFF
few,TRBJ2-7,TRBD2,TRBV27,TGTGCCAGCAGTATCTCCCGGGGGGCCTACGAGCAGTACTTC,CASSISRGAYEQYF
few,TRBJ1-1,TRBD1,TRBV6-5,TGTGCCAGCAGTTACAGGACAGGCATGAACACTGAAGCTTTCTTT,CASSYRTGMNTEAFF
few,TRBJ2-7,TRBD1,TRBV24-1,TGTGCCACCAGTGATTTTTCCGGGACAGGGGCTTACGAGCAGTACTTC,CATSDFSGTGAYEQYF
NA,TRBJ1-1,NA,TRBV5-1,TGCGCCAGCAGCTGGGGCCCGGGACGGAGTCTAATGACATGTGAAGCTTTCTTT,CASSWGPGRSLMTCEAFF
few,TRBJ2-6,NA,TRBV5-4,TGCGCCAGCAGCCTACAGGGTCCCGGGGCCAACGTCCTGACTTTC,CASSLQGPGANVLTF
few,TRBJ1-1,NA,TRBV12-3/TRBV12-4,TGTGCCAGCAGCCAGACAGGACTTAAAGCTTTCTTT,CASSQTGLKAFF
many,TRBJ2-3,NA,TRBV27,TGTGCCAGCAGTTTATCGGGGATTGGCGGTGGCACAGATACGCAGTATTTT,CASSLSGIGGGTDTQYF
NA,TRBJ2-3,NA,TRBV6-6,TGTGCCAGCAGTTCCCTCGCGGCAGATACGCAGTATTTT,CASSSLAADTQYF
few,TRBJ2-1,NA,TRBV12-3/TRBV12-4,TGTGCCAGCAGGCTTGATGGGAGTGTTCACCCGAAGGAGCAGTTCTTC,CASRLDGSVHPKEQFF
few,TRBJ2-5,NA,TRBV20-1,TGCAGTGCTAGGGGTGAGGTCCAAGAGACCCAGTACTTC,CSARGEVQETQYF
NA,TRBJ1-2,NA,TRBV19,TGTGCCAGTAGTATAGTCCCAGATCCGCCATATGGCTACACCTTC,CASSIVPDPPYGYTF
NA,TRBJ2-2,NA,TRBV10-2,TGCGCCAGCTACCAGGGGTTGAACACCGGGGAGCTGTTTTTT,CASYQGLNTGELFF
many,TRBJ1-2,TRBD1,TRBV4-2,TGTGCCAGCAGCCAAGATGTCGCAGGGGGCGCGTATGGCTACACCTTC,CASSQDVAGGAYGYTF
NA,TRBJ2-3,TRBD1,TRBV4-1,TGCGCCAGCAGCCAAGGGTCGGGACAGGGGTACACAGATACGCAGTATTTT,CASSQGSGQGYTDTQYF
NA,TRBJ2-3,NA,TRBV30,TGTGCCTGGAGTGTAGGCATATGGGATACGCAGTATTTT,CAWSVGIWDTQYF
few,TRBJ2-7,NA,TRBV7-2,TGTGCCAGCAGCTGGCGACCAGGGTATTACGAGCAGTACTTC,CASSWRPGYYEQYF
few,TRBJ2-7,TRBD1,TRBV5-1,TGCGCCAGCAGTATCCGGACAGGGGTCGACTATGATCTCTACGAGCAGTACTTC,CASSIRTGVDYDLYEQYF
NA,TRBJ2-2,TRBD2,TRBV10-3,TGTGCCATCAGAGGGACTAGCGTGGCGGGCACCGGGGAGCTGTTTTTT,CAIRGTSVAGTGELFF
NA,TRBJ2-7,NA,TRBV30,TGTGCCTGGAATGGGGCCAGAATACACTACGAGCAGTACTTC,CAWNGARIHYEQYF
NA,TRBJ1-3,NA,TRBV7-6,TGTGCCAGCAGCTTATGGGCTGACACTTCTGGAAACACCATATATTTT,CASSLWADTSGNTIYF
NA,TRBJ2-2,NA,TRBV2,TGTGCCAGCACCGAGCTCGTGGCGGGCTCGGCGAACACCGGGGAGCTGTTTTTT,CASTELVAGSANTGELFF
few,TRBJ1-5,NA,TRBV2,TGTGCCAGCAGTGACAGGGTTTACCAGCCCCAGCATTTT,CASSDRVYQPQHF
NA,TRBJ2-7,NA,TRBV2,TGTGCCAGCAGTGAGGAGGTGGGGACTCAGAACTTCTACGAGCAGTACTTC,CASSEEVGTQNFYEQYF
few,TRBJ2-1,NA,TRBV9,TGTGCCAGCAGCGTAGGATCTGCGCGGAAGCAGTTCTTC,CASSVGSARKQFF
NA,TRBJ2-2,NA,TRBV12-3/TRBV12-4,TGTGCCAGCAGGACAGGAATTTCGAACACCGGGGAGCTGTTTTTT,CASRTGISNTGELFF
NA,TRBJ2-1,NA,TRBV29-1,TGCAGCGTTTTGTCAGGGGACTCACCCCGGGACAATGAGCAGTTCTTC,CSVLSGDSPRDNEQFF
NA,TRBJ2-3,NA,TRBV5-1,TGCGCCAGCAGTAGGAACAATCCCATCACAGATACGCAGTATTTT,CASSRNNPITDTQYF
NA,TRBJ2-1,NA,TRBV18,TGTGCCAGCTCACCACGGGGAGAGAAACACAATGAGCAGTTCTTC,CASSPRGEKHNEQFF
NA,TRBJ1-1,NA,TRBV29-1,TGCAGCGTTGAAGACGGGGGACTTGAAGCTTTCTTT,CSVEDGGLEAFF
few,TRBJ1-2,NA,TRBV24-1,TGTGCCACCAGTCCTTTCGACTACACCTTC,CATSPFDYTF